One sample yielded the 10 T cell receptor beta chains listed below, sequenced in a study of blood T cell repertoires in COVID-19. The data were produced by immunoSEQ multiplex PCR, yet TCRdb's version contains in-frame clones alone and is incomplete. The repertoire holds 270,000 or so clones, roughly 85% seen once, with under 7% in the top ten. The source material was PBMCs or T cells enriched from blood (not recorded which). All receptors derive from a woman between 45 and 60 years old who had been exposed to COVID-19.

This rearrangement joins TRBV25-1 to TRBJ2-1; 9 nucleotides match TRBD2. The V and J ends lost 7 bases and 5 bases, in that order; junction bases with no gene match: 6. The CDR3 is 14 amino acids. Germline CDR1 MGHDK, CDR2 SYGVNS. In DNA, the CDR3 is TGTGCCAGCACCAAGGGACTAGCCAACAATGAGCAGTTCTTC. Translation: CASTKGLANNEQFF.

This chain joins TRBV7-2 and TRBJ2-2; TRBD2 aligns across 10 bases. CDR1 is SGHTA, CDR2 FQGNSA, per germline. V shed 5 bases and J 6 bases; nucleotides not matched to a gene: 9. The CDR3 has 16 amino acids. CDR3 bases: TGTGCCAGCAGCCTCCGGAGCGGGGGGGCCGCCGGGGAGCTGTTTTTT. This codes for CASSLRSGGAAGELFF.

This chain's CDR3 is CASSPAGTGGRETQYF. Written as DNA, the CDR3 is TGTGCCAGCAGCCCCGCAGGGACAGGGGGCAGGGAGACCCAGTACTTC. The rearrangement uses TRBV5-6 and TRBJ2-5, with 12 bases fitting TRBD1. The V segment lost 4 bases and the J segment 5 bases; nucleotides outside the gene matches: 9. The CDR3 totals 16 residues. Germline V gives CDR1 SGHDT, CDR2 YYEEEE.

The genes are TRBV10-3 and TRBJ1-5, with TRBD1 matching 7 bases. CDR1 ENHRY and CDR2 SYGVKD come from the germline V gene. V lost 0 bases and J lost 7; bases outside the gene matches: 6. CDR3 length: 15 residues. The CDR3 region has the DNA TGTGCCATCAGTGAGTCAAGGGGGCGAAACCAGCCCCAGCATTTT. Its translation: CAISESRGRNQPQHF.

The chain has TRBV5-1 and TRBJ1-2; 8 bases are a match to TRBD1. The CDR3 is 15 amino acids. In germline, CDR1 is SGHRS, CDR2 YFSETQ. Trimming removed 4 bases from V and 5 bases from J; junction bases left unmatched: 10. The CDR3 DNA reads TGCGCCAGCAGCCCCCCCGCGGGGACAGGTTATGGCTACACCTTC. Translating gives CASSPPAGTGYGYTF.

The CDR3 reads CASSRRRRDTEAFF. DNA of the CDR3: TGTGCCAGCAGCCGCAGAAGGAGGGACACTGAAGCTTTCTTT. This sequence joins TRBV5-6 and TRBJ1-1; D gene uncertain. This CDR3 spans 14 amino acids. V lost 4 bases and J 3 bases, leaving 13 bases between the germline ends. Germline V gene data show CDR1 as SGHDT and CDR2 as YYEEEE.

The chain is built from TRBV6-2 or TRBV6-3 and TRBJ1-1, with D possibly matching TRBD1 (5 bases). Trimming removed 0 bases at V and 11 bases at J, with 13 bases between. Germline V gene data show CDR1 as MNHEY and CDR2 as SVGEGT. CDR3 length: 13 amino acids. The CDR3 coding sequence is TGTGCCAGCAGTTACTCGTCTAAGGGGAACGCTTTCTTT. It specifies CASSYSSKGNAFF.

The V gene is TRBV18, the J gene TRBJ2-7, with a possible D match to TRBD1 (6 bases). The V gene's germline CDR1 is KGHSH and CDR2 LQKENI. With 4 bases removed from V and 2 bases from J, the gap between germline ends came to 12 bases. This CDR3 is 14 amino acids long. Here the CDR3 reads CASSLTRDTYEQYF. The CDR3 nucleotides are TGTGCCAGCTCACTAACCCGGGACACCTACGAGCAGTACTTC.

The V and J genes are TRBV5-6 and TRBJ1-1; 7 nucleotides line up with TRBD1. CDR3 length equals 15 residues. Germline CDR1 SGHDT, CDR2 YYEEEE. V dropped 0 bases and J dropped 5; count of bases not matched to a gene: 7. CDR3 DNA: TGTGCCAGCAGCTTGGCCCTGACAGGGTGGACTGAAGCTTTCTTT. It encodes CASSLALTGWTEAFF.

The chain couples TRBV11-2 to TRBJ1-2; TRBD1 might be the D (5 bases). V gave up 5 bases and J gave up 3 bases, with 16 bases separating them. Germline assignment: CDR1 SGHAT and CDR2 FQNNGV. The CDR3 length is 15 residues. In DNA form, the CDR3 reads TGTGCCAGCAGCCCCGGGGGGTGGAGTGACTATGGCTACACCTTC. It encodes CASSPGGWSDYGYTF.